This T cell receptor (beta chain) was captured by sequencing in a study of blood T cell repertoires in COVID-19. The V gene lost 2 bases and the J gene lost 2 bases, with 9 bases spanning the gap. There are 14 residues in the CDR3. Germline V lookup: CDR1 LGHNA, CDR2 YSLEER. Authors' methods: The assay estimated nucleated cells by amplifying reference gene primers. Profiled with immunoSEQ multiplex PCR; TCRdb holds only in-frame clones, not every one. The DNA gave D and trimming, while V, J and clone size come from that table. The top ten hold approximately 3% of the sample, which has 40,000 or so clones, 90% seen once.

This receptor was taken from a man aged 50 to 60 with active COVID-19. The sample was peripheral blood. The rearrangement joins TRBV4-3 to TRBJ1-2; a possible D gene is TRBD1 (6 bases). The CDR3 here is CASSQTQGNYGYTF. The CDR3 nucleotides are TGCGCCAGCAGCCAAACACAGGGAAACTATGGCTACACCTTC.